Listed here are 30 T cell receptor beta chains from one sample, sequenced in a study of blood T cell repertoires in COVID-19 (dated by TCRdb to the early 2020s). Libraries were prepared through the immunoSEQ multiplex PCR assay. TCRdb stores this immuneACCESS table with in-frame sequences only. Part of the clones is absent; in the studies checked, under half of the shortfall reflects unresolved V genes, and no reason is known for the rest. A total of 350,000 to 400,000 clones appear in this sample, around 90% of them only once. Together, the top ten hold 3% of the sample. Sequencing was done on a sample of peripheral blood. These receptors originate from a woman aged 30 to 39 with COVID-19, enrolled during active disease.

The chain uses TRBV2 and TRBJ1-5; D not resolved. This CDR3 comprises 14 residues. Germline CDR1 SNHLY, CDR2 FYNNEI. Deletions cut 5 bases from V and 2 bases from J, with 10 bases between. This CDR3 is CASSREVGNQPQHF. The DNA of the CDR3 is TGTGCCAGCAGTCGGGAGGTGGGCAATCAGCCCCAGCATTTT.

The DNA for the CDR3 is TGTGCCAGCAGTTTGGCCCAGACCCAGTACTTC. Its translation: CASSLAQTQYF. The rearrangement links TRBV12-3 or TRBV12-4 to TRBJ2-5; D ambiguous. CDR3 length equals 11 residues. V lost 3 bases and J lost 6, with 5 bases in between.

This chain joins TRBV5-1 and TRBJ2-1, with TRBD2 matching over 7 bases. The CDR3 loop spans 15 amino acids. Looked up from germline, CDR1 is SGHRS and CDR2 is YFSETQ. The V and J ends lost 4 bases and 9 bases, in that order; junction bases with no gene match: 13. Here the CDR3 DNA reads TGCGCCAGCAGCGACGGACTAGTAGGACACGGTGAGCAGTTCTTC. Translation gives CASSDGLVGHGEQFF.

The chain uses TRBV27 and TRBJ2-3, with D perhaps TRBD1 (5 bases). Germline V gives CDR1 MNHEY, CDR2 SMNVEV (reference sequence). The CDR3 is made up of 18 amino acids. V was cut by 3 bases and J by 4 bases, with 23 bases left in between. Here the CDR3 DNA reads TGTGCCAGCAGTTTCTCCCTTAGGCTAGGACAAGGAGCAGATACGCAGTATTTT. Translated, it gives CASSFSLRLGQGADTQYF.

This clone was picked up one time. The J gene is TRBJ2-3, the V gene TRBV7-2; D gene ambiguous. CDR3 length equals 12 residues. CDR1 is SGHTA and CDR2 is FQGNSA in the germline V gene. Deletions cut 5 bases from V and 10 bases from J, with 13 bases between. Here the CDR3 DNA reads TGTGCCAGCAGCCCACCCGCTAATCCGCAGTATTTT. Its translation: CASSPPANPQYF.

The chain is built from TRBV19 and TRBJ1-2; D remains unclear. Germline assignment: CDR1 LNHDA and CDR2 SQIVND (reference sequence). The CDR3 runs 11 residues. V was trimmed by 7 bases and J by 7 bases, leaving 10 bases between them. The CDR3 spells CASMVLGGYTF. The CDR3, as DNA: TGTGCCAGTATGGTACTCGGTGGCTACACCTTC.

This clone was detected only once. The chain employs TRBV5-4 and TRBJ2-3; 11 bases are a match to TRBD1. Germline CDR1 and CDR2: SGHNT and YYREEE (reference sequence). The CDR3 covers 16 residues. V shed 2 bases, J shed 6 bases, and the junction held 8 bases outside the gene matches. Here the CDR3 DNA reads TGTGCCAGCAGCTTTAGGGGACAGGGGGGCGTCGATACGCAGTATTTT. This encodes CASSFRGQGGVDTQYF.

This clone turned up a few times. The chain employs TRBV6-2 or TRBV6-3 and TRBJ2-7; 7 bases agree with TRBD1. The CDR3 consists of 14 residues. CDR1 and CDR2 from the germline V gene are MNHEY and SVGEGT. Trimming at V came to 6 bases and at J to 2 bases, leaving 7 bases not matched to a gene. CDR3 sequence reads: CASSLRDRAYEQYV. The CDR3 bases are TGTGCCAGCAGCCTCCGGGACAGAGCCTACGAGCAGTACGTC.

This rearrangement joins TRBV2 to TRBJ2-5; 14 nucleotides align to TRBD2. From germline, CDR1 is SNHLY and CDR2 FYNNEI. The CDR3 length is 17 residues. J lost 5 bases, V lost 3 bases, and 8 bases had no gene match. The CDR3 nucleotides are TGTGCCAGCAGTGATGGGACTAGCGGGGGCTACGGTGAGACCCAGTACTTC. This codes for CASSDGTSGGYGETQYF.

This chain uses TRBV7-6 with TRBJ1-2, with D maybe TRBD1 (5 bases). The V end was cut by 5 bases, the J end by 1 base, with 17 bases between. The germline V gene encodes CDR1 SGHVS and CDR2 FNYEAQ. The CDR3 loop spans 16 amino acids. For the CDR3, the DNA is TGTGCCAGCAGCCGATTAGGACACTCTTTTAACTATGGCTACACCTTC. It specifies CASSRLGHSFNYGYTF.

The gene calls are TRBV6-4 and TRBJ2-3; a possible D gene is TRBD2 (6 bases). Trimming took 5 bases from V and 0 from J, leaving 9 bases between them. CDR3 length equals 14 residues. Per germline, CDR1 MRHNA and CDR2 SNTAGT. The CDR3 region is CASSYSGSTDTQYF. CDR3 sequence (DNA): TGTGCCAGCAGTTATAGCGGAAGCACAGATACGCAGTATTTT.

CDR3: CASSIASEFQETQYF. The CDR3 region has the DNA TGTGCCAGTAGTATAGCCAGCGAATTCCAAGAGACCCAGTACTTC. The rearrangement links TRBV19 to TRBJ2-5; D call uncertain. This CDR3 contains 15 residues. V was shortened by 1 base and J by 1 base, with 10 bases between the two germline ends. CDR1 and CDR2 from the germline V gene are LNHDA and SQIVND (reference sequence).

V and J are TRBV6-4 and TRBJ1-5; tentatively, D is TRBD1 (5 bases). This CDR3 has 15 residues. CDR1 is MRHNA and CDR2 is SNTAGT in the germline V gene. V lost 2 bases to trimming and J lost 4 bases, with 12 bases between them. CDR3 in DNA: TGTGCCAGCAGTGACGGCGGGGGGTCGAATCAGCCCCAGCATTTT. As protein: CASSDGGGSNQPQHF.

The gene calls are TRBV5-6 and TRBJ1-4; the match to TRBD1 covers 8 bases. Germline V gene lookup returns CDR1 SGHDT and CDR2 YYEEEE. This CDR3 comprises 16 residues. V shed 1 base, J shed 7 bases, and the junction held 9 bases outside the gene matches. Written as DNA, the CDR3 is TGTGCCAGCAGCTTGTCTCCCGGCAGGGGGCCTGAAAAACTGTTTTTT. Protein: CASSLSPGRGPEKLFF. Full variable domain (missing parts from reference TRBV5-6 and TRBJ1-4): DAGVTQSPTHLIKTRGQQVTLRCSPKSGHDTVSWYQQALGQGPQFIFQYYEEEERQRGNFPDRFSGHQFPNYSSELNVNALLLGDSALYLCASSLSPGRGPEKLFFGSGTQLSVL.

The rearrangement uses TRBV29-1 and TRBJ1-1; a possible D gene is TRBD1 (5 bases). The V end was cut by 4 bases, the J end by 0 bases, with 12 bases between. The CDR3 is made up of 14 amino acids. The V gene's germline CDR1 is SQVTM and CDR2 ANQGSEA. The CDR3 loop reads CSVVQGTMNTEAFF. The CDR3 DNA sequence: TGCAGCGTTGTGCAGGGTACCATGAACACTGAAGCTTTCTTT.

This clone was observed once. The chain joins TRBV6-1 to TRBJ1-5; TRBD1 aligns across 9 bases. With 4 bases clipped from V and 7 bases from J, the junction kept 14 bases outside the gene matches. The CDR3 is 17 amino acids. The V gene's germline CDR1 is MNHNS and CDR2 SASEGT. The CDR3 sequence is CASSAPEGTGTEQPQHF. CDR3 coding DNA: TGTGCCAGCAGTGCTCCTGAAGGGACAGGGACGGAACAGCCCCAGCATTTT.

The chain uses TRBV6-2 or TRBV6-3 and TRBJ2-6, with unresolved D. Germline CDR1 and CDR2: MNHEY and SVGEGT. The V and J ends lost 4 bases and 1 base respectively, with 8 bases between them. This CDR3 contains 15 residues. The CDR3 sequence is CASSLTQSGANVLTF. CDR3 nucleotide sequence: TGTGCCAGCAGTTTGACACAATCTGGGGCCAACGTCCTGACTTTC.

The sample holds one count of this clone. The chain combines TRBV7-8 with TRBJ1-1; D remains ambiguous. The germline gives CDR1 SGHVS, CDR2 FQNEAQ. The CDR3 spans 14 residues. V lost 2 bases to trimming and J lost 1 base, with 8 bases between them. The CDR3 region has the DNA TGTGCCAGCAGCTTACCGGGAAAGAACACTGAAGCTTTCTTT. As protein: CASSLPGKNTEAFF.

The chain has TRBV7-2 and TRBJ1-5; D might be TRBD1 (6 bases). Germline V gene data show CDR1 as SGHTA and CDR2 as FQGNSA. This CDR3 has 12 residues. CDR3 residues: CSSGRGGQPQHF. The CDR3 DNA sequence: TGTTCATCCGGGAGGGGGGGTCAGCCCCAGCATTTT.

The CDR3 spells CATSGQTVGYTF. In nucleotides, the CDR3 is TGTGCCACCAGTGGCCAGACAGTCGGCTACACCTTC. The V and J genes are TRBV24-1 and TRBJ1-2; the D gene is possibly TRBD1 (5 bases). The CDR3 spans 12 residues. The germline CDR1 and CDR2 sequences are KGHDR and SFDVKD. V was cut by 5 bases and J by 8 bases, with 11 bases left in between.

The J gene is TRBJ2-2, the V gene TRBV7-9, with 10 bases that match TRBD1. The CDR3 is 15 amino acids. Unmatched junction bases numbered 3, after V lost 4 bases and J lost 4 bases. Per the germline V gene, CDR1 is SEHNR and CDR2 is FQNEAQ (reference sequence). The CDR3 here is CASSSGQGGTGELFF. CDR3 coding DNA: TGTGCCAGCAGCTCCGGACAGGGGGGCACCGGGGAGCTGTTTTTT.

This sequence joins TRBV4-2 and TRBJ1-3; no clear D. The germline V gene has CDR1 LGHNA and CDR2 YNFKEQ. CDR3 length: 17 amino acids. V lost 1 base to trimming and J lost 0 bases, with 13 bases between them. The CDR3 region has the DNA TGTGCCAGCAGCCAAGTCACGGGGTTCCTCTCTGGAAACACCATATATTTT. Amino acids: CASSQVTGFLSGNTIYF.

This clone was counted a single time. The chain is built from TRBV1 and TRBJ1-2. TRBV1 has pseudogene status. The CDR3 sequence is 14 residues long. Here the CDR3 reads CTSSQVAYNYGYTF. The CDR3 coding sequence is TGCACCAGCAGCCAAGTAGCCTATAACTATGGCTACACCTTC.

This clone was seen more than once but under ten times. The V and J genes are TRBV9 and TRBJ1-5; weak D call: TRBD1 (5 bases). CDR3 size: 14 residues. Germline V gives CDR1 SGDLS, CDR2 YYNGEE. The V end was cut by 3 bases, the J end by 7 bases, with 14 bases between. The CDR3 DNA follows: TGTGCCAGCAGCGGCGGGCACGGGGGGCAGCCCCAGCATTTT. It translates to CASSGGHGGQPQHF.

This chain uses TRBV15 with TRBJ1-5; possibly TRBD1 for D (5 bases). This CDR3 is built from 12 residues. The V gene's germline CDR1 is LNHNV and CDR2 YYDKDF (reference sequence). V lost 8 bases and J lost 4, with 9 bases in between. The CDR3 DNA is TGTGCCACCGGACAACCTAATCAGCCCCAGCATTTT. It specifies CATGQPNQPQHF.

The chain links TRBV24-1 to TRBJ1-5; D is possibly TRBD1 (6 bases). Germline CDR1 and CDR2: KGHDR and SFDVKD. This CDR3 spans 17 amino acids. V was clipped by 3 bases and J by 0 bases, with 14 bases between them. The CDR3 coding sequence is TGTGCCACCAGTGATATACAGGGTGCAACTAGCAATCAGCCCCAGCATTTT. Its translation: CATSDIQGATSNQPQHF.

For this clone: Possible read error: a much larger clone is one base away. This rearrangement joins TRBV7-9 to TRBJ2-3; 13 positions match TRBD2. This CDR3 contains 15 residues. The V segment lost 6 bases and the J segment 4 bases; nucleotides outside the gene matches: 4. The germline CDR1 and CDR2 sequences are SEHNR and FQNEAQ (reference sequence). For the CDR3, the DNA is TGTGCCAGCAGTACTAGCGGGGGGGCCCCAGATACGCAGTATTTT. Translation: CASSTSGGAPDTQYF.

As to this clone: The sample carries other DNA sequences with the same CDR3. V and J are TRBV19 and TRBJ1-5; D is unclear. Germline-derived CDR1 and CDR2 are LNHDA and SQIVND (reference sequence). This CDR3 comprises 13 residues. V lost 1 base and J 4 bases, leaving 5 bases between the germline ends. This CDR3 reads CASSIGGNQPQHF. The CDR3 nucleotides are TGTGCCAGTAGTATAGGCGGGAATCAGCCCCAGCATTTT.

The chain carries TRBV10-3 and TRBJ2-4, with 9 positions matching TRBD2. Germline CDR1 reads ENHRY; CDR2 reads SYGVKD. V was pared by 4 bases and J by 7 bases, with 2 bases of the junction left unmatched. The CDR3 has 13 residues. Written as DNA, the CDR3 is TGTGCCATCAGTGGTACTAGCGGGAACATTCAGTACTTC. Amino acid sequence: CAISGTSGNIQYF.

CDR3 coding DNA: TGTGCCAGCAGTTCCCCCGGCAGACAGAACACTGAAGCTTTCTTT. Protein product: CASSSPGRQNTEAFF. The gene calls are TRBV6-5 and TRBJ1-1; D not resolved. The germline V gene has CDR1 MNHEY and CDR2 SVGAGI. The CDR3 runs 15 residues. Trimming pared 4 bases from V and 1 base from J, leaving 13 bases between.